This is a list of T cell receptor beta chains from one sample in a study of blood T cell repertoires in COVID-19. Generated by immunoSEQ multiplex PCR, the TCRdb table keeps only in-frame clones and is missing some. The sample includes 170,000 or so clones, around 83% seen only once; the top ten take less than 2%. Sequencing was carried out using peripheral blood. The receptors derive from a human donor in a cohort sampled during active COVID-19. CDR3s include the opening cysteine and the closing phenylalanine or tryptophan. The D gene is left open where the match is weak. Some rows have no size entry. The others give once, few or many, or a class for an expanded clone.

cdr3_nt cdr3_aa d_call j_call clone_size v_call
TGCGCCAGCAGCTTGGCCTGGGGGGGAAACACTGAAGCTTTCTTT CASSLAWGGNTEAFF NA TRBJ1-1 NA TRBV5-1
TGTGCCAGCAACCGGGACCCGGAGGGTCCCCAGCATTTT CASNRDPEGPQHF NA TRBJ1-5 NA TRBV6-5
TGTGCCAGCAGACCACAGGGGAATCAGCCCCAGCATTTT CASRPQGNQPQHF TRBD1 TRBJ1-5 NA TRBV12-3/TRBV12-4
TGTGCCAGTAGGGAACAGAGCGGGAGTGGCACAGATACGCAGTATTTT CASREQSGSGTDTQYF TRBD2 TRBJ2-3 NA TRBV19
TGTGCCATCAGACGAACAGGGGGGAACTATGGCTACACCTTC CAIRRTGGNYGYTF TRBD1 TRBJ1-2 NA TRBV10-3
TGCGCCAGCAGCGATGGTGGGGTCGGGGCTGAAGCTTTCTTT CASSDGGVGAEAFF NA TRBJ1-1 NA TRBV5-1
TGTGCCAGCATTCCCTGGGGGGGCCCCAGCTCCTACGAGCAGTACTTC CASIPWGGPSSYEQYF NA TRBJ2-7 NA TRBV28
TGCAGCGTTGATGGACGTCGCGGGGAGACCCAGTACTTC CSVDGRRGETQYF NA TRBJ2-5 NA TRBV29-1
TGCAGCGTTGGGGCTGGACAGGGAGATGGCTACACCTTC CSVGAGQGDGYTF TRBD1 TRBJ1-2 NA TRBV29-1
TGTGCCAGCAGTGATGAGGGTCCCACAGATACGCAGTATTTT CASSDEGPTDTQYF NA TRBJ2-3 NA TRBV2
TGCAGCGTTGCCCTACAGGGATTCCCCTCCGGCACCATATATTTT CSVALQGFPSGTIYF NA TRBJ1-3 NA TRBV29-1
TGTGCCAGCAGCTTAGGGGCAGGGGGATCTGGTGAAAAACTGTTTTTT CASSLGAGGSGEKLFF TRBD1 TRBJ1-4 NA TRBV7-2
TGTGCCAGCAGGGACTGGACAGGGGGCTGGACTGAAGCTTTCTTT CASRDWTGGWTEAFF TRBD1 TRBJ1-1 NA TRBV11-2
TGTGCCAGCAGTGACCAAGCGGGAGGGGTGTACTTC CASSDQAGGVYF TRBD2 TRBJ2-7 NA TRBV6-4
TGTGCCAGCCGCCCGCACAGGGATGTTAGTGTTGAAGCTTTCTTT CASRPHRDVSVEAFF NA TRBJ1-1 NA TRBV27
TGTGCCAGCAGCCATGTGGGACTAGCCTCCTACGAGCAGTACTTC CASSHVGLASYEQYF TRBD2 TRBJ2-7 NA TRBV3-1/TRBV3-2
TGTGCCAGCAGTTTAATGGGCAGAACTAATGAAAAACTGTTTTTT CASSLMGRTNEKLFF NA TRBJ1-4 NA TRBV27
TGTGCCAGCAGCTTAGGATCTAGCGGGGAACAGTTCTTC CASSLGSSGEQFF TRBD2 TRBJ2-1 few TRBV7-2
TGTGCCAGCAGTTATGGACAGGGGAGCTCCTACGAGCAGTACTTC CASSYGQGSSYEQYF TRBD1 TRBJ2-7 NA TRBV6-5
TGTGCCAGCAGCTTGGGGGGCGGGGGATCCCAAGAGACCCAGTACTTC CASSLGGGGSQETQYF TRBD2 TRBJ2-5 NA TRBV5-6